This T cell receptor beta chain derives from a study of shared clonotypes between healthy human individuals. Points from the study as a whole: The study generally estimated greater richness for naive than memory subsets.

Only in-frame clones appear in the TCRdb table, and some are missing; sequencing was by immunoSEQ multiplex PCR. The data contain some 500,000 clones, roughly 95% of them singletons. About this clone: As yet, its antigen is unknown.

This CDR3 spans 14 amino acids. Germline V gene data show CDR1 as MNHEY and CDR2 as SVGAGI. With V trimmed by 2 bases and J by 4 bases, 4 bases remained unmatched. The clonotype originates from a woman in her 30s in good health. The chain uses TRBV6-5 and TRBJ1-1; 7 bases agree with TRBD1. The sample consisted of naive CD4+ T cells sorted from blood. Sample subset: CD45RA+ positively selected. CDR3 sequence: CASSYAGGTTEAFF. CDR3 DNA: TGTGCCAGCAGTTACGCAGGGGGGACCACTGAAGCTTTCTTT.